The clone carrying this TCR beta chain was detected only a few times. Its specificity is not known. These data originate in a study of cytomegalovirus exposure and HLA in healthy donors. Study outcomes and limitations: Follow-up analysis later connected one missense variant in DCLRE1C with trimming of TCR beta V- and J-genes. Some V segments (TRBV6-2 and TRBV6-3 among them) were excluded as indistinguishable. Later analysis showed most CMV-associated TCR beta chains appearing HLA-restricted. Among the most significant clusters, several appeared linked to common viral pathogens in a later analysis.

Looked up from germline, CDR1 is SGHRS and CDR2 is YFSETQ. V lost 4 bases and J 1 base, leaving 5 bases between the germline ends. The CDR3 contains 12 residues. The PCR ran on 60 Vbeta and 13 Jbeta primers. Sequencing used immunoSEQ multiplex PCR; TCRdb keeps in-frame clones, though not all of them. The repertoire holds 150,000 or so clones, with 75% to 85% as singletons. The sequence derives from a man aged 25-45 years in good health and CMV-seropositive. Material for sequencing was PBMCs. This rearrangement joins TRBV5-1 to TRBJ2-5; D gene unclear. Here the CDR3 reads CASSPSQETQYF. In DNA form, the CDR3 reads TGCGCCAGCAGCCCTTCCCAAGAGACCCAGTACTTC.